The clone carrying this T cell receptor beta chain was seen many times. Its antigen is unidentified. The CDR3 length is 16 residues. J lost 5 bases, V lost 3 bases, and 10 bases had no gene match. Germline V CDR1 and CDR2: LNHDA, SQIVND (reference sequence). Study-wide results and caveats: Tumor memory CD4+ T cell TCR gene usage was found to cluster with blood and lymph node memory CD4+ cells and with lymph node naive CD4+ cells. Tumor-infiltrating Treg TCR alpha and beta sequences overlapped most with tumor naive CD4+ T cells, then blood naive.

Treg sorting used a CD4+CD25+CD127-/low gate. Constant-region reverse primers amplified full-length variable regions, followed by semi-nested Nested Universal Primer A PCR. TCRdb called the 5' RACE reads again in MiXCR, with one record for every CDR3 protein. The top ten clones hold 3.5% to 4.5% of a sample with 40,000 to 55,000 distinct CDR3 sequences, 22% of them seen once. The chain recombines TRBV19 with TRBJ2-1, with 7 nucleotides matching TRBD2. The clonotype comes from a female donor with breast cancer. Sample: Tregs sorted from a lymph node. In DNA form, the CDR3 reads TGTGCCAGTAGTATTATCGAGGGAGGGCCCCACAATGAGCAGTTCTTC. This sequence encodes CASSIIEGGPHNEQFF.